This TCR beta chain was recovered during a study of naive and memory T cell subsets. Four subsets defined by CD45RA and CD27 were sorted after CD3, CD4, CD8 and live/dead staining. General study points: Each distinct alpha or beta sequence counts as one clonotype. RNA-based TCR counts may shift with T cell activation and differentiation. From naive to CM, EM and EMRA, diversity decreased and Gini increased.

V shed 4 bases and J shed 3 bases, with 8 bases lying between them. The CDR3 is 12 amino acids. Germline CDR1 reads SGHKS; CDR2 reads YYEKEE (reference sequence). This clonotype was recorded at least ten times. Its antigen is not known. An equimolar mix of two oligonucleotides served as the beta constant-region primer for TRBC1 and TRBC2. In TCRdb, the UMI-ligation and nested PCR reads were re-called with MiXCR into one record per CDR3 protein. This repertoire shows about 90,000 distinct CDR3 sequences, 6% to 7.5% found once; its top ten account for around 1.6%. The sequence derives from a human donor in good health. Sequenced: central memory CD4+ T cells from blood. The chain joins TRBV5-5 to TRBJ2-7; possible D gene TRBD2, 5 bases. The CDR3, as DNA: TGTGCCAGCAGCGGGAGCTTCTACGAGCAGTACTTC. It yields the protein CASSGSFYEQYF.